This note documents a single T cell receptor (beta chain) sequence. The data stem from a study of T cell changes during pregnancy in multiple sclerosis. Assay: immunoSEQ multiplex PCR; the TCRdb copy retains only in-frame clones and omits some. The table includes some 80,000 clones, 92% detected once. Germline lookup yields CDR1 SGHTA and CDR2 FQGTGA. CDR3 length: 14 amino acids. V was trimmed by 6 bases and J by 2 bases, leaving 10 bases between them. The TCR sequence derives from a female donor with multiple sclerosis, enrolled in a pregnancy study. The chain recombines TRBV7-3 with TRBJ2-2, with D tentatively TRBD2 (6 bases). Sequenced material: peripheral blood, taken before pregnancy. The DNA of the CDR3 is TGTGCCAGCAGTCCCGGGACTAACACCGGGGAGCTGTTTTTT. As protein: CASSPGTNTGELFF.